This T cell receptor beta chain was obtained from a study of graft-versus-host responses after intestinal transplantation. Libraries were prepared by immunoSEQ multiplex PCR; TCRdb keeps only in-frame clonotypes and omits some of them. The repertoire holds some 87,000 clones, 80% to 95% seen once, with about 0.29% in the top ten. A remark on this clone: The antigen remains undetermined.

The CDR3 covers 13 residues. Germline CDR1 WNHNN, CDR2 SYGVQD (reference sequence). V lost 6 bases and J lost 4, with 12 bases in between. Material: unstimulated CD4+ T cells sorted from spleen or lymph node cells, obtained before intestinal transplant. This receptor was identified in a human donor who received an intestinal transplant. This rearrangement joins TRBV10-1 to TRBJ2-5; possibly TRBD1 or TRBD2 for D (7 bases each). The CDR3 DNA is TGCGCCAGCAGCCCAGGGGGGGTAGAGACCCAGTACTTC. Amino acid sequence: CASSPGGVETQYF.